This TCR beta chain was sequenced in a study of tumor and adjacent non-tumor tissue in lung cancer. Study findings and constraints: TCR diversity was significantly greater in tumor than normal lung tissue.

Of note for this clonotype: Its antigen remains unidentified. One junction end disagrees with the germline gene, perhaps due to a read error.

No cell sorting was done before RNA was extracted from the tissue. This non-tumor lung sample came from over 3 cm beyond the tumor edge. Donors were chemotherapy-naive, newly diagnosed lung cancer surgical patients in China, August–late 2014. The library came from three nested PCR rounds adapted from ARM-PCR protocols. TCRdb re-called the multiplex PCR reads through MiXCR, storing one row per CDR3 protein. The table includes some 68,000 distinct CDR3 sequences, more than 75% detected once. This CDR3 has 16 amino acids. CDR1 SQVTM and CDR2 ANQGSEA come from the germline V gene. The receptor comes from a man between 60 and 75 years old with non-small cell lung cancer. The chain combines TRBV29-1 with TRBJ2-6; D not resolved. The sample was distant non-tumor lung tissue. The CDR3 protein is CSVEDRAETGANVLTF. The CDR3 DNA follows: TGCAGCGTTGAAGATCGCGCAGAGACTGGAGCCAACGTCCTGACTTTC.